The 28 T cell receptor beta chains below were found in one sample sequenced in a study of CXCR3-negative and CXCR3-positive naive CD8 T cells. The study made its TRB cDNA libraries by 5' RACE, adding UMI labels. TCRdb re-called the 5' RACE reads and gives one entry per CDR3 protein, without DNA. Its listing shows under 85,000 distinct CDR3 sequences. The specimen was naive CXCR3- CD8+ T cells from blood. Subset noted: CD45RO-CCR7+CD27+CD95- naive CD8+ T cells lacking CXCR3 (TNR3-). These receptors all stem from a human donor in good health. Some clones in this sample may be carry-over from other donors' samples.

V is TRBV6-5 and J is TRBJ2-7; TCRdb's D call of TRBD1 is untestable without DNA. CDR1 and CDR2 from the germline V gene are MNHEY and SVGAGI. The CDR3 consists of 15 residues. CDR3 region: CASRLRTGGVNEQYF.

The chain is built from TRBV14 and TRBJ2-7; the D call of TRBD1 rests on TCRdb alone, since no DNA is present to check it. The CDR3 is 15 residues long. Germline V gives CDR1 SGHDN, CDR2 FVKESK. The CDR3 spells CASSHGQGPTYEQYF.

V is TRBV7-2 and J is TRBJ2-1; TCRdb's D gene call, TRBD1, goes unchecked for lack of DNA. From germline, CDR1 is SGHTA and CDR2 FQGNSA. The CDR3 sequence is 13 residues long. The CDR3 spells CASSLGPGNEQFF.

The V call is TRBV7-3, the J call TRBJ2-1. The CDR3 has 15 residues. Looked up from germline, CDR1 is SGHTA and CDR2 is FQGTGA. CDR3: CASSLTDGVNYEQYF. The variable domain in full, with the rest retrieved from reference TRBV7-3 and TRBJ2-1, is GAGVSQTPSNKVTEKGKYVELRCDPISGHTALYWYRQSLGQGPEFLIYFQGTGAADDSGLPNDRFFAVRPEGSVSTLKIQRTERGDSAVYLCASSLTDGVNYEQYFGPGTRLTVL.

The chain recombines TRBV4-3 with TRBJ1-1. Germline lookup yields CDR1 LGHNA and CDR2 YSLEER. This CDR3 has 13 residues. CDR3 protein: CASSQGVDTEAFF.

The chain joins TRBV5-4 to TRBJ2-3. CDR1 and CDR2 from the germline V gene are SGHNT and YYREEE (reference sequence). There are 12 residues in the CDR3. This chain's CDR3 is CASSLLGDTQYF. The variable domain in full, completed from reference TRBV5-4 and TRBJ2-3, reads ETGVTQSPTHLIKTRGQQVTLRCSSQSGHNTVSWYQQALGQGPQFIFQYYREEENGRGNFPPRFSGLQFPNYSSELNVNALELDDSALYLCASSLLGDTQYFGPGTRLTVL.

V gene TRBV19 combines with J gene TRBJ2-1; absent DNA, TCRdb's TRBD2 call cannot be checked. Germline V gives CDR1 LNHDA, CDR2 SQIVND (reference sequence). The length of the CDR3 is 17 residues. CDR3 sequence reads: CASSLSSGRDQYNEQFF.

The chain joins TRBV5-6 to TRBJ1-1. The CDR3 loop spans 14 amino acids. Germline V lookup: CDR1 SGHDT, CDR2 YYEEEE. CDR3 sequence reads: CASSLEDLETEAFF.

The chain is built from TRBV4-1 and TRBJ2-7; TCRdb's assignment of TRBD1 cannot be checked, as there is no DNA. The CDR3 is 15 residues long. Germline CDR1 MGHRA, CDR2 YSYEKL. The CDR3 sequence is CASSQAGGQGVEQYF.

The chain has TRBV7-9 and TRBJ1-1; absent DNA, TCRdb's TRBD1 call cannot be checked. There are 15 residues in the CDR3. The germline CDR1 and CDR2 sequences are SEHNR and FQNEAQ (reference sequence). The CDR3 is CASSSRDRVGTEAFF.

The chain joins TRBV12-3 or TRBV12-4 to TRBJ2-7. The CDR3 loop spans 14 amino acids. CDR3 loop: CASIRTTGPYEQYF.

The chain couples TRBV20-1 to TRBJ1-2; TCRdb lists TRBD1, though no DNA is available to test this call. The CDR3 runs 15 residues. Germline lookup yields CDR1 DFQATT and CDR2 SNEGSKA (reference sequence). This CDR3 reads CSAGGGQDEAYGYTF.

V is TRBV15 and J is TRBJ2-2; TCRdb returns TRBD1, unconfirmable since there is no DNA. The germline V gene encodes CDR1 LNHNV and CDR2 YYDKDF (reference sequence). This CDR3 region has 17 residues. CDR3 protein: CATSRFTGTGLTGELFF. The variable domain in full, with the rest retrieved from reference TRBV15 and TRBJ2-2, is DAMVIQNPRYQVTQFGKPVTLSCSQTLNHNVMYWYQQKSSQAPKLLFHYYDKDFNNEADTPDNFQSRRPNTSFCFLDIRSPGLGDTAMYLCATSRFTGTGLTGELFFGEGSRLTVL.

The chain uses TRBV4-1 and TRBJ2-4. This CDR3 has 16 residues. Germline V gene data show CDR1 as MGHRA and CDR2 as YSYEKL. CDR3: CASSQAPLQAKNIQYF.

This chain connects TRBV4-1 to TRBJ1-4. Per the germline V gene, CDR1 is MGHRA and CDR2 is YSYEKL. The CDR3 extends over 18 amino acids. CDR3 in amino acids: CASSQAQYLGTTNEKLFF.

The chain joins TRBV2 to TRBJ2-1. This CDR3 region has 13 residues. Germline V lookup: CDR1 SNHLY, CDR2 FYNNEI. CDR3 sequence reads: CASSPGEFNEQFF.

This chain uses TRBV29-1 with TRBJ2-7; the D call from TCRdb, TRBD2, cannot be confirmed without DNA. The V gene's germline CDR1 is SQVTM and CDR2 ANQGSEA. The CDR3 runs to 14 residues. The chain's CDR3 is CSVEETSGNYEQYF.

The chain's CDR3 is CSVTTGDFTDTQYF. The V gene is TRBV29-1, the J gene TRBJ2-3; TCRdb's D call, TRBD1, is unchecked because there is no DNA. The germline V gene has CDR1 SQVTM and CDR2 ANQGSEA. CDR3 length: 14 amino acids.

This chain links TRBV5-5 with TRBJ2-4; TCRdb's D gene call, TRBD1, goes unchecked for lack of DNA. The CDR3 consists of 19 residues. Germline V CDR1 and CDR2: SGHKS, YYEKEE (reference sequence). The CDR3 spells CASSFLMGQDTKAKNIQYF.

The genes are TRBV7-8 and TRBJ2-7; TCRdb selects TRBD2, and the lack of DNA leaves this call unchecked. Per germline, CDR1 SGHVS and CDR2 FQNEAQ. CDR3 length: 12 residues. The CDR3: CASRGRTYEQYF.

The chain has TRBV28 and TRBJ2-7; absent DNA, TCRdb's TRBD2 call cannot be checked. CDR1 and CDR2 (germline): MDHEN, SYDVKM. The CDR3 runs to 18 residues. CDR3 loop: CASSFPALPSGRVNEQYF. Complete variable domain (other parts from reference TRBV28 and TRBJ2-7): DVKVTQSSRYLVKRTGEKVFLECVQDMDHENMFWYRQDPGLGLRLIYFSYDVKMKEKGDIPEGYSVSREKKERFSLILESASTNQTSMYLCASSFPALPSGRVNEQYFGPGTRLTVT.

The chain links TRBV4-1 to TRBJ2-1; TCRdb names TRBD2, which stays unverified in the absence of DNA. CDR3 length equals 13 residues. Looked up from germline, CDR1 is MGHRA and CDR2 is YSYEKL. This CDR3 is CASSQVDSGGLVF.

The rearrangement uses TRBV28 and TRBJ2-2; TCRdb proposes TRBD2, but this gene call is untestable without DNA. This CDR3 is built from 16 residues. Germline CDR1 MDHEN, CDR2 SYDVKM. This CDR3 reads CASTPPAGIDTGELFF. Together with reference TRBV28 and TRBJ2-2, the CDR3 gives the full variable domain: DVKVTQSSRYLVKRTGEKVFLECVQDMDHENMFWYRQDPGLGLRLIYFSYDVKMKEKGDIPEGYSVSREKKERFSLILESASTNQTSMYLCASTPPAGIDTGELFFGEGSRLTVL.

The genes are TRBV2 and TRBJ2-1; the TCRdb D gene call, TRBD2, has no DNA to confirm it. CDR1 and CDR2 (germline): SNHLY, FYNNEI. CDR3 size: 13 residues. CDR3 sequence: CASSPGGAVEQFF.

The CDR3: CASSQDRGAEAFF. This chain links TRBV4-3 with TRBJ1-1; TCRdb's assignment of TRBD1 cannot be checked, as there is no DNA. The CDR3 contains 13 residues. Germline V CDR1 and CDR2: LGHNA, YSLEER.

The CDR3 loop reads CSVEKLAEQFF. V is TRBV29-1 and J is TRBJ2-1. This CDR3 is built from 11 residues. In germline, CDR1 is SQVTM, CDR2 ANQGSEA.

V and J are TRBV6-6 and TRBJ2-1; TCRdb calls TRBD2, which cannot be checked without DNA. The germline CDR1 and CDR2 sequences are MNHNY and SVGAGI (reference sequence). The CDR3 totals 12 residues. CDR3 sequence reads: CASRGQANEQFF.

The rearrangement joins TRBV3-1 to TRBJ2-7. Germline V gene lookup returns CDR1 LGHDT and CDR2 YNNKEL (reference sequence). The CDR3 totals 13 residues. CDR3 in amino acids: CASSQAMGYEQYF.